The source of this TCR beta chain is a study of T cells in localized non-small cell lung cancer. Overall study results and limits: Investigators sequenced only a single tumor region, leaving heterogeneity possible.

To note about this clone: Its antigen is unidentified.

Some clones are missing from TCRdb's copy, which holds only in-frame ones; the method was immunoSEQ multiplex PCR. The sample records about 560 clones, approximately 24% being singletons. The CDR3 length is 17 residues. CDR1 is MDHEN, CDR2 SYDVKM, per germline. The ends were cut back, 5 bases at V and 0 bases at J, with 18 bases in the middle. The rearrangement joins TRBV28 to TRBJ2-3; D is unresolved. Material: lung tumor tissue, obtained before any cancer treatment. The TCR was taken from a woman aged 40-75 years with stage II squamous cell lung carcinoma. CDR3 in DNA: TGTGCCAGCAGTCCCCTGGCCGCCCTGACTAGCACAGATACGCAGTATTTT. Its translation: CASSPLAALTSTDTQYF.